This TCR beta chain originates from a study of identical twins. With template switching, a universal primer site was added, and the cDNA carried unique molecular identifiers. Each CDR3 protein gets one entry after TCRdb re-called the 5' RACE reads with MiXCR. Of 690,000 or so distinct CDR3 sequences in the sample, over 5% were seen once. This clonotype was observed many times. V gave up 5 bases and J gave up 6 bases, with 14 bases separating them. The germline CDR1 and CDR2 sequences are DFQATT and SNEGSKA (reference sequence). The CDR3 consists of 12 residues. Donors were all healthy Caucasians. This chain uses TRBV20-1 with TRBJ2-7, with a possible D match to TRBD1 (5 bases). Sequenced: naive T cells sorted from blood. The receptor was derived from a man aged 18 to 29 in good health. The CDR3 region is CSAPLSGREQYV. The CDR3 DNA reads TGCAGTGCTCCCCTGTCAGGGCGCGAGCAGTACGTC.